One and the same sample provided the 30 T cell receptor beta chains below, sequenced in a study of blood T cell repertoires in COVID-19. Generated by immunoSEQ multiplex PCR, the TCRdb table keeps only in-frame clones and is missing some. The sample records 60,000 to 65,000 clones, 78% being singletons. Sequencing was done on a sample of peripheral blood. Receptors originate from a man in his 60s with COVID-19, enrolled during active disease.

V gene TRBV5-1 combines with J gene TRBJ1-1, with TRBD1 matching 7 bases. Germline V gives CDR1 SGHRS, CDR2 YFSETQ. V lost 2 bases, J lost 3 bases, and 4 bases stayed unmatched. The CDR3 length is 14 residues. CDR3 protein: CASSFKTGDTEAFF. The CDR3 nucleotides are TGCGCCAGCAGCTTCAAAACAGGGGACACTGAAGCTTTCTTT.

This chain connects TRBV24-1 to TRBJ2-3; D may be TRBD2 (6 bases). Germline-derived CDR1 and CDR2 are KGHDR and SFDVKD. Trimming removed 1 base from V and 1 base from J, with 11 bases in between. This CDR3 contains 16 residues. The CDR3 sequence is CATSDFTAGRTDTQYF. The CDR3, as DNA: TGTGCCACCAGTGATTTTACGGCGGGACGCACAGATACGCAGTATTTT.

Worth noting for this clone: An end of the junction differs from the germline gene, which may be a read error. The V call is TRBV5-1, the J call TRBJ1-1, with a possible D match to TRBD1 (5 bases). Germline CDR1 reads SGHRS; CDR2 reads YFSETQ. CDR3 length equals 13 residues. CDR3 sequence reads: CASTLQGNTEAFF. Written as DNA, the CDR3 is TGCGCCAGCACCTTGCAGGGAAACACTGAAGCTTTCTTT.

The rearrangement links TRBV7-9 to TRBJ1-2; possibly TRBD1 for D (6 bases). Germline V gives CDR1 SEHNR, CDR2 FQNEAQ (reference sequence). This CDR3 is built from 15 residues. V gave up 5 bases and J gave up 1 base, with 14 bases separating them. The CDR3 sequence: CASSIRDNLNYGYTF. Here the CDR3 DNA reads TGTGCCAGCAGCATCCGGGACAACCTTAACTATGGCTACACCTTC.

The chain has TRBV10-2 and TRBJ1-6; 7 positions match TRBD1. Germline lookup yields CDR1 WSHSY and CDR2 SAAADI. V was clipped by 6 bases and J by 7 bases; unmatched bases: 6. The CDR3 is made up of 14 amino acids. As DNA, the CDR3 is TGCGCCAGCAGATATGACAGGGCCAATTCACCCCTCCACTTT. Its translation: CASRYDRANSPLHF.

The chain couples TRBV6-6 to TRBJ2-2; 7 bases fit TRBD2. The ends lost 5 bases at V and 5 bases at J; junction bases unmatched: 8. Germline values: CDR1 MNHNY, CDR2 SVGAGI (reference sequence). The CDR3 spans 15 residues. The CDR3 sequence: CASSRSGAETGELFF. CDR3 DNA: TGTGCCAGCAGTCGAAGCGGGGCGGAAACCGGGGAGCTGTTTTTT.

This chain connects TRBV4-2 to TRBJ2-5, with 13 bases matching TRBD2. The CDR3 length is 16 residues. Trimming cost V 0 bases and J 7 bases; bases outside gene matches: 5. Germline-derived CDR1 and CDR2 are LGHNA and YNFKEQ. The CDR3 is CASSQEGRTSGGTQYF. The CDR3 bases are TGTGCCAGCAGCCAAGAAGGTAGGACTAGCGGGGGGACCCAGTACTTC.

The chain employs TRBV29-1 and TRBJ1-2; 8 bases are a match to TRBD1. J lost 7 bases, V lost 4 bases, and 8 bases had no gene match. In germline, CDR1 is SQVTM, CDR2 ANQGSEA. The CDR3 loop spans 13 amino acids. The chain's CDR3 is CSVVGGQEVGYTF. DNA of the CDR3: TGCAGCGTTGTAGGGGGACAGGAGGTTGGCTACACCTTC.

The rearrangement links TRBV3-1 (or the pseudogene TRBV3-2) to TRBJ1-1; D remains unclear. The length of the CDR3 is 14 residues. Per the germline V gene, CDR1 is LGHDT and CDR2 is YNNKEL (reference sequence). V was trimmed by 0 bases and J by 2 bases, leaving 7 bases between them. The chain's CDR3 is CASSQDPFNTEAFF. CDR3 nucleotides: TGTGCCAGCAGCCAAGATCCATTCAACACTGAAGCTTTCTTT.

This clone has just a few counts. The chain recombines TRBV9 with TRBJ2-5; 16 bases map to TRBD2. The CDR3 is 17 residues long. Germline V gene lookup returns CDR1 SGDLS and CDR2 YYNGEE. Trimming removed 4 bases from V and 2 bases from J; junction bases left unmatched: 5. The CDR3 bases are TGTGCCAGCAGCCCACCGGGACTAGCGGGGGGGCAAGAGACCCAGTACTTC. Protein: CASSPPGLAGGQETQYF.

The rearrangement links TRBV7-6 to TRBJ1-2, with 12 bases that match TRBD1. The length of the CDR3 is 14 residues. Germline V gene sequence: CDR1 SGHVS, CDR2 FNYEAQ. Unmatched junction bases numbered 8, after V lost 5 bases and J lost 10 bases. The CDR3 here is CASSPPGQGAVYTF. CDR3 DNA sequence: TGTGCCAGCAGCCCTCCGGGACAGGGGGCGGTCTACACCTTC.

The DNA of the CDR3 is TGTGCCAGCAGCTTCGGCAGGCAGGAGGCTGGAAACACCATATATTTT. Translated: CASSFGRQEAGNTIYF. V and J are TRBV5-5 and TRBJ1-3; D is unresolved. Germline values: CDR1 SGHKS, CDR2 YYEKEE (reference sequence). This CDR3 is built from 16 residues. Trimming pared 2 bases from V and 2 bases from J, leaving 14 bases between.

The rearrangement uses TRBV9 and TRBJ1-4; no reliable D call. Germline CDR1 and CDR2: SGDLS and YYNGEE. This CDR3 region has 15 residues. Trimming removed 0 bases at V and 5 bases at J, with 11 bases between. The DNA for the CDR3 is TGTGCCAGCAGCGTAGATATCCAGCGGAATGAAAAACTGTTTTTT. It codes for CASSVDIQRNEKLFF.

This chain uses TRBV19 with TRBJ1-5; D possibly corresponds to TRBD1 (6 bases). The length of the CDR3 is 15 residues. The germline V gene encodes CDR1 LNHDA and CDR2 SQIVND (reference sequence). V lost 5 bases and J lost 0, with 11 bases in between. The CDR3: CASSYRTDSNQPQHF. As DNA, the CDR3 is TGTGCCAGTAGTTACCGGACAGATAGCAATCAGCCCCAGCATTTT.

This chain connects TRBV14 to TRBJ2-7; 8 bases fit TRBD1. Trimming removed 6 bases from V and 6 bases from J; junction bases left unmatched: 7. The CDR3 is 13 amino acids. Germline CDR1 SGHDN, CDR2 FVKESK. CDR3: CASRQQGVSEQYF. In nucleotides, the CDR3 is TGTGCCAGCAGACAACAGGGGGTAAGCGAGCAGTACTTC. The full variable domain, with the rest looked up from reference TRBV14 and TRBJ2-7, is EAGVTQFPSHSVIEKGQTVTLRCDPISGHDNLYWYRRVMGKEIKFLLHFVKESKQDESGMPNNRFLAERTGGTYSTLKVQPAELEDSGVYFCASRQQGVSEQYFGPGTRLTVT.

V and J are TRBV9 and TRBJ1-1; a weak D match, TRBD1 (6 bases). V was pared by 1 base and J by 6 bases, with 10 bases between. The CDR3 consists of 13 residues. Germline CDR1 SGDLS, CDR2 YYNGEE. The CDR3 DNA reads TGTGCCAGCAGCGTAACAGGGAGGGCTGAAGCTTTCTTT. As protein: CASSVTGRAEAFF.

The J gene is TRBJ2-3, the V gene TRBV9, with a tentative D call TRBD2 (6 bases). CDR1 is SGDLS and CDR2 is YYNGEE in the germline V gene. This CDR3 region has 15 residues. Trimming took off 6 bases at V and 3 bases at J, with 17 bases between the two ends. CDR3 sequence: CASTPPGVLTDTQYF. In DNA, the CDR3 is TGTGCCAGCACCCCACCGGGAGTTTTAACAGATACGCAGTATTTT.

This chain joins TRBV10-3 and TRBJ1-2; D remains unclear. The V end was cut by 2 bases, the J end by 4 bases, with 11 bases between. The CDR3 loop spans 14 amino acids. Germline CDR1 ENHRY, CDR2 SYGVKD. This chain's CDR3 is CAISERDATYGYTF. Written as DNA, the CDR3 is TGTGCCATCAGTGAGCGGGATGCCACCTATGGCTACACCTTC.

Here the CDR3 DNA reads TGTGCCAGCAGAACGGGACTGCTAGCCAGAGATACGCAGTATTTT. Protein: CASRTGLLARDTQYF. J is TRBJ2-3 and V is TRBV6-5, with D possibly matching TRBD2 (6 bases). This CDR3 is 15 amino acids long. CDR1 and CDR2 from the germline V gene are MNHEY and SVGAGI. Trimming cost V 6 bases and J 5 bases, with 18 bases left between them.

This clone was counted a single time. This chain joins TRBV11-3 and TRBJ2-3, with 13 positions matching TRBD2. The V and J ends lost 5 bases and 6 bases, in that order; junction bases with no gene match: 5. Germline CDR1 SGHNT, CDR2 YENEEA. The CDR3 has 15 amino acids. The CDR3 nucleotides read TGTGCCAGCAGCGCTGGACTAGCGGGAGCCGATACGCAGTATTTT. Its translation is CASSAGLAGADTQYF.

The count of this clone is one. The gene calls are TRBV5-1 and TRBJ1-1, with a weak D call TRBD1 (6 bases). Per the germline V gene, CDR1 is SGHRS and CDR2 is YFSETQ. The V gene lost 2 bases and the J gene lost 5 bases, with 19 bases spanning the gap. The CDR3 has 16 amino acids. In DNA form, the CDR3 reads TGCGCCAGCAGCTTACAGGTCCCCGAGGGGGGGACTGAAGCTTTCTTT. It is translated as CASSLQVPEGGTEAFF.

The V call is TRBV4-1, the J call TRBJ2-1; D possibly corresponds to TRBD2 (6 bases). Germline CDR1 and CDR2: MGHRA and YSYEKL. The V end lost 6 bases, the J end lost 8 bases, and 14 bases lay between the germline ends. The CDR3 sequence is 13 residues long. CDR3 region: CASRPLTGDEQFF. CDR3 DNA sequence: TGCGCCAGCAGGCCCCTCACGGGGGATGAGCAGTTCTTC.

The gene calls are TRBV6-5 and TRBJ1-6, with 10 bases aligning to TRBD1. Germline assignment: CDR1 MNHEY and CDR2 SVGAGI. V gave up 5 bases and J gave up 9 bases; unmatched junction bases: 4. This CDR3 has 14 amino acids. Written as DNA, the CDR3 is TGTGCCAGCAGTACCGGGACAGGGGCTTCACCCCTCCACTTT. Translating gives CASSTGTGASPLHF.

In this sample, this clone turned up once. V is TRBV7-2 and J is TRBJ2-5; 10 bases line up with TRBD2. The CDR3 loop spans 15 amino acids. The junction had 5 bases not matched to a gene; V was cut back by 4 bases and J by 3 bases. Germline V gene data show CDR1 as SGHTA and CDR2 as FQGNSA. The CDR3 DNA sequence: TGTGCCAGCAGCTCGAGGACTAGCGGAAAAGAGACCCAGTACTTC. Translating gives CASSSRTSGKETQYF.

This sequence joins TRBV11-2 and TRBJ2-5, with a tentative D call TRBD2 (7 bases). Germline V CDR1 and CDR2: SGHAT, FQNNGV. V lost 3 bases to trimming and J lost 0 bases, with 14 bases between them. The CDR3 totals 16 residues. CDR3 sequence (DNA): TGTGCCAGCAGCTTTCCGGGGGGCCTAGACCAAGAGACCCAGTACTTC. This codes for CASSFPGGLDQETQYF.

This sequence joins TRBV28 and TRBJ2-7, with a possible D match to TRBD1 (5 bases). This CDR3 comprises 14 residues. CDR1 and CDR2 from the germline V gene are MDHEN and SYDVKM. Trimming stripped 2 bases from V and 6 bases from J, with 14 bases between. CDR3 amino acids: CASSLQGPPREQYF. Written as DNA, the CDR3 is TGTGCCAGCAGTTTACAGGGTCCTCCTCGCGAGCAGTACTTC.

The chain carries TRBV2 and TRBJ2-5; D is perhaps TRBD2 (5 bases). The ends were cut back, 3 bases at V and 5 bases at J, with 10 bases in the middle. The CDR3 runs 13 residues. Germline lookup yields CDR1 SNHLY and CDR2 FYNNEI. CDR3 coding DNA: TGTGCCAGCAGTGACCCCGGGAAGGAGACCCAGTACTTC. Its translation: CASSDPGKETQYF.

This chain links TRBV29-1 with TRBJ2-5; 7 bases agree with TRBD2. The CDR3 is 14 residues long. V shed 1 base, J shed 4 bases, and the junction held 6 bases outside the gene matches. The germline V gene encodes CDR1 SQVTM and CDR2 ANQGSEA. In nucleotides, the CDR3 is TGCAGCGTTGAAGTAACGGGAGGATCAGAGACCCAGTACTTC. Its protein product is CSVEVTGGSETQYF.

The chain couples TRBV6-5 to TRBJ2-5, with D perhaps TRBD1 (5 bases). This CDR3 has 15 residues. The V end lost 4 bases, the J end lost 2 bases, and 14 bases lay between the germline ends. From germline, CDR1 is MNHEY and CDR2 SVGAGI. The CDR3 region is CASSSRGPRQETQYF. CDR3 coding DNA: TGTGCCAGCAGTTCAAGGGGTCCCCGACAAGAGACCCAGTACTTC.

The chain recombines TRBV18 with TRBJ1-1; 11 nucleotides agree with TRBD1. The CDR3 runs 13 residues. With 6 bases clipped from V and 8 bases from J, the junction kept 5 bases outside the gene matches. Germline V lookup: CDR1 KGHSH, CDR2 LQKENI. The CDR3 spells CASSPRTGGEAFF. The CDR3 DNA is TGTGCCAGCTCGCCCAGGACAGGGGGCGAAGCTTTCTTT.